This entry features one T cell receptor beta chain sequence. These data originate in a study of T cell changes during pregnancy in multiple sclerosis. The CDR3 has 15 residues. V lost 3 bases and J lost 3, with 15 bases in between. Germline lookup yields CDR1 LNHNV and CDR2 YYDKDF (reference sequence). Clones were read by immunoSEQ multiplex PCR, and TCRdb kept only the in-frame ones, dropping some. The table lists some 60,000 clones, around 90% of them singletons. The chain carries TRBV15 and TRBJ2-7; D is unclear. This material consisted of peripheral blood, taken before pregnancy. The sequence was obtained from a female donor with multiple sclerosis, enrolled in a pregnancy study. In DNA form, the CDR3 reads TGTGCCACCAGCAGGTCTCGGAGTCCCAGCTACGAGCAGTACTTC. Amino acids: CATSRSRSPSYEQYF. Full variable domain (remainder filled in from reference TRBV15 and TRBJ2-7): DAMVIQNPRYQVTQFGKPVTLSCSQTLNHNVMYWYQQKSSQAPKLLFHYYDKDFNNEADTPDNFQSRRPNTSFCFLDIRSPGLGDTAMYLCATSRSRSPSYEQYFGPGTRLTVT.